This T cell receptor (beta chain) was identified during a study of tissue T cells after allogeneic stem cell transplantation. The time point here: mouse harvest day 7 after allogeneic transplant. Tail vein injection delivered 10^7 T-cell-depleted bone marrow cells and 10^6 splenic CD5+ T cells. This clone has more than one count but fewer than ten. The gene names here belong to mouse. From the germline J gene comes the end of the CDR3, since the read stops 1 residue before it. Profiling relied on immunoSEQ multiplex PCR, and the TCRdb table lists in-frame clones only, not all of them. Among roughly 5,800 clones listed, around 52% were seen once. After removal of 6 bases from V and 2 bases from J, the junction contained 1 base not matched to a gene. Germline CDR1 KGHPV, CDR2 FQNQEV (reference sequence). The CDR3 is 12 residues long.

The clonotype originates from a female BALB/c mouse given C57BL/6 T cells with graft-versus-host disease after an allogeneic hematopoietic cell transplant. This sequence joins TRBV26 and TRBJ2-7; 7 bases fit TRBD1. Sample: gut tissue. CDR3 DNA, as far as it was read: TGTGCCAGCAGCGGGACAGCCTATGAACAGTAC. Protein sequence: CASSGTAYEQY. The CDR3 as a whole reads CASSGTAYEQYF.